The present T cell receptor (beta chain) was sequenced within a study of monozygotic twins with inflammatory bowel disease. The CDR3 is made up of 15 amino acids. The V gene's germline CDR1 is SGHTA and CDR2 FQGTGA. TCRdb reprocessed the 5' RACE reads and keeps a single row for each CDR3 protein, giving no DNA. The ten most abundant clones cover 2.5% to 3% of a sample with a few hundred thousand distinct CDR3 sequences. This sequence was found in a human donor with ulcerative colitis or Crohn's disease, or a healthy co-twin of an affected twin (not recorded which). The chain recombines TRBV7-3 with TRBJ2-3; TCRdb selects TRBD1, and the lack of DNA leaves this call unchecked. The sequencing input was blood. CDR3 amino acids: CASSKTGTSTDTQYF.